This entry lists 4 T cell receptor beta chains sequenced from one sample in a study of blood T cell repertoires in COVID-19. Assay used: immunoSEQ multiplex PCR; TCRdb lists only in-frame clones, some missing. The sample lists 84,000 or so clones, roughly four fifths occurring once. Sequencing was carried out using peripheral blood. These receptors originate from a woman of 80 years or more with acute or convalescent COVID-19.

The V call is TRBV18, the J call TRBJ2-3; 10 bases match TRBD1. The CDR3 spans 16 residues. The junction had 11 bases not matched to a gene; V was cut back by 6 bases and J by 5 bases. In germline, CDR1 is KGHSH, CDR2 LQKENI. CDR3 DNA sequence: TGTGCCAGCTCTCGCTCCGGGGGACAGGGGAGAGATACGCAGTATTTT. Amino acid sequence: CASSRSGGQGRDTQYF.

The gene calls are TRBV7-8 and TRBJ2-3; possibly TRBD1 for D (6 bases). Looked up from germline, CDR1 is SGHVS and CDR2 is FQNEAQ. The CDR3 is 15 residues long. Trimming cost V 1 base and J 4 bases, with 12 bases left between them. DNA for the CDR3: TGTGCCAGCAGCTTAGTTTGGGGGCAGTCAGATACGCAGTATTTT. It yields the protein CASSLVWGQSDTQYF.

This rearrangement joins TRBV19 to TRBJ1-2, with 7 bases aligning to TRBD1. Unmatched junction bases numbered 5, after V lost 6 bases and J lost 4 bases. Germline V gene lookup returns CDR1 LNHDA and CDR2 SQIVND (reference sequence). The CDR3 contains 13 residues. The CDR3 is CASSPGQSYGYTF. CDR3 sequence (DNA): TGTGCCAGTAGCCCGGGACAGAGCTATGGCTACACCTTC.

J is TRBJ1-1 and V is TRBV5-1; TRBD1 aligns across 8 bases. The CDR3 consists of 15 residues. Germline values: CDR1 SGHRS, CDR2 YFSETQ. V lost 5 bases and J lost 9; bases outside the gene matches: 15. The DNA of the CDR3 is TGCGCCAGCAGGGGCGGGTCCGGACAGGGAGAAAAAGCTTTCTTT. It specifies CASRGGSGQGEKAFF.